This T cell receptor (beta chain) was captured by sequencing in a study of molecular identifiers for immune sequencing clone quantification. Trimming removed 1 base from V and 6 bases from J, with 11 bases in between. The germline V gene encodes CDR1 SGHVS and CDR2 FNYEAQ. This CDR3 comprises 14 residues. Sorting defined naive CD8 T cells as CD8+CD4-CCR7+CD45RA+. This clonotype was seen many times. The antigen is undetermined. Whole-study results and caveats: Jurkat TCR RNA spiked in from one cell (amid some 1 million naive cells) was reportedly detectable. Identical TCR molecules that share a barcode could lead to an underestimation of highly expanded clone sizes.

The use of previously described methods and listed TCR primers produced the bulk TCR libraries. From the PCR reads, TCRdb called clonotypes with MiXCR, one entry per CDR3 protein. The table lists tens of thousands of distinct CDR3 sequences, 15% to 20% of them singletons. Sequences were obtained from naive CD8+ T cells from blood, with Jurkat cell RNA spiked in. The subset was: FACS-sorted CD8+CD4-CCR7+CD45RA+ naive T cells. The chain is built from TRBV7-6 and TRBJ2-3, with D possibly matching TRBD1 (6 bases). The clonotype was recovered from a human donor in good health. Some libraries in this study had Jurkat cell RNA spiked in. The CDR3 DNA reads TGTGCCAGCAGCTTAGTTCTGGGGGCCGATACGCAGTATTTT. Translating gives CASSLVLGADTQYF.